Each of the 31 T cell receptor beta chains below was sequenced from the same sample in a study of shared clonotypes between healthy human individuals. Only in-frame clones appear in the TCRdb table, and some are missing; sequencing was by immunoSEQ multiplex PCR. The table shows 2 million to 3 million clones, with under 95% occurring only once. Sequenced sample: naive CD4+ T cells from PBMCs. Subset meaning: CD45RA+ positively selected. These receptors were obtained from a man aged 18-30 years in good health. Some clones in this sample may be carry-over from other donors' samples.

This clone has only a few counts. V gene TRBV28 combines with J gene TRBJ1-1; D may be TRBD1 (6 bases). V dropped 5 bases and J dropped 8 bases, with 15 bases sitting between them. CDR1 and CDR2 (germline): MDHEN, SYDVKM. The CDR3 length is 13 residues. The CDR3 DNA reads TGTGCCAGCAGTGAATCAAGGACAGCCGAAGCTTTCTTT. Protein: CASSESRTAEAFF.

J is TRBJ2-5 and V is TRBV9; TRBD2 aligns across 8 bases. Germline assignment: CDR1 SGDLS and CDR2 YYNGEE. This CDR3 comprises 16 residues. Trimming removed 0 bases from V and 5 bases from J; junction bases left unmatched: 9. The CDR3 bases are TGTGCCAGCAGCGTAGCCGGGGGGGCAAATGGGGAGACCCAGTACTTC. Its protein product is CASSVAGGANGETQYF.

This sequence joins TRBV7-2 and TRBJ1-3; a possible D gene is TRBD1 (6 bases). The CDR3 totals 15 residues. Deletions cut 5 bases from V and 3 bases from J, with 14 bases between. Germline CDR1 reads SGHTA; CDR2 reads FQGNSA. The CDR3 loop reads CASSLSWGLGNTIYF. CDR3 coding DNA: TGTGCCAGCAGCCTCAGCTGGGGGCTTGGAAACACCATATATTTT.

The CDR3 protein is CASNRWGESSQHF. The CDR3 region has the DNA TGTGCCAGTAATAGGTGGGGGGAGAGTTCCCAGCATTTT. The chain combines TRBV19 with TRBJ1-5; weak D call: TRBD1 (5 bases). Germline CDR1 reads LNHDA; CDR2 reads SQIVND (reference sequence). The CDR3 totals 13 residues. V lost 7 bases and J lost 11, with 18 bases in between.

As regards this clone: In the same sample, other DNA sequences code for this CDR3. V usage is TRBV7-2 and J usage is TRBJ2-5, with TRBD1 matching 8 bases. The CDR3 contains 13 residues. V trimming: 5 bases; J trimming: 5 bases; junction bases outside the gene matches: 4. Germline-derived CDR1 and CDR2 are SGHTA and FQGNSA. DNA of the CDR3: TGTGCCAGCAGCCTAAACAGGGGGGAGACCCAGTACTTC. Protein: CASSLNRGETQYF.

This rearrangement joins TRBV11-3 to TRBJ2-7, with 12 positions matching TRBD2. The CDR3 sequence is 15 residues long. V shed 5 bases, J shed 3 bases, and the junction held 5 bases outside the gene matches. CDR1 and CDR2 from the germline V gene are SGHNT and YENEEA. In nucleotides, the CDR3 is TGTGCCAGCAGCCCTAGCGGGAGGGCTAACTACGAGCAGTACTTC. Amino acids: CASSPSGRANYEQYF.

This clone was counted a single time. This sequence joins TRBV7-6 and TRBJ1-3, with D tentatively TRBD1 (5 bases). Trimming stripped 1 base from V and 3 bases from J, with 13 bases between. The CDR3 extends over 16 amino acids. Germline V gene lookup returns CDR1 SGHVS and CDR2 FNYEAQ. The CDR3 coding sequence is TGTGCCAGCAGCTTAGTGAGCGGGGCTGGTGGAAACACCATATATTTT. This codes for CASSLVSGAGGNTIYF.

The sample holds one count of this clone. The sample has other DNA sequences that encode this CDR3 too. CDR3: CASSPGTGGYEQYF. The CDR3 DNA reads as TGTGCCAGCAGTCCGGGGACAGGGGGCTACGAGCAGTACTTC. V gene TRBV27 combines with J gene TRBJ2-7, with 11 nucleotides matching TRBD1. The CDR3 spans 14 residues. Trimming cost V 5 bases and J 3 bases; bases outside gene matches: 3. In germline, CDR1 is MNHEY, CDR2 SMNVEV (reference sequence).

For the CDR3, the DNA is TGTGCCACCAGCACCGCCGGGACACAACAAGAGACCCAGTACTTC. Its protein is CATSTAGTQQETQYF. J is TRBJ2-5 and V is TRBV15; D is possibly TRBD1 (6 bases). The CDR3 spans 15 residues. Germline assignment: CDR1 LNHNV and CDR2 YYDKDF (reference sequence). V shed 4 bases and J shed 2 bases, with 14 bases lying between them.

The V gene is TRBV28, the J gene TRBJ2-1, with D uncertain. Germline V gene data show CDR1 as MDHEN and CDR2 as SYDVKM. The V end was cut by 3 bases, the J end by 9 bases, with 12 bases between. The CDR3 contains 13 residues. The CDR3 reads CASSFQPAREQFF. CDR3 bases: TGTGCCAGCAGTTTCCAACCGGCGCGTGAGCAGTTCTTC. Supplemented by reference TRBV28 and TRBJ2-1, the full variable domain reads DVKVTQSSRYLVKRTGEKVFLECVQDMDHENMFWYRQDPGLGLRLIYFSYDVKMKEKGDIPEGYSVSREKKERFSLILESASTNQTSMYLCASSFQPAREQFFGPGTRLTVL.

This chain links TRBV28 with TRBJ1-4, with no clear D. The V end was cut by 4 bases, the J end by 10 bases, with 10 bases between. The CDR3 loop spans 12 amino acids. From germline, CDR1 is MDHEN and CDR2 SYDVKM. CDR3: CASSSYTSKLFF. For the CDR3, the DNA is TGTGCCAGCAGTTCCTACACTTCAAAACTGTTTTTT.

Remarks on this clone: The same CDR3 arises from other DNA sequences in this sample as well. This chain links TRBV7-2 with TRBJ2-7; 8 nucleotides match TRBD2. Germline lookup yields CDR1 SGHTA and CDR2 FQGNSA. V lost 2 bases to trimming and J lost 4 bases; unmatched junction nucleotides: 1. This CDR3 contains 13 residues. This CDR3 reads CASSLRGGYEQYF. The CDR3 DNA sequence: TGTGCCAGCAGCTTACGGGGGGGGTACGAGCAGTACTTC.

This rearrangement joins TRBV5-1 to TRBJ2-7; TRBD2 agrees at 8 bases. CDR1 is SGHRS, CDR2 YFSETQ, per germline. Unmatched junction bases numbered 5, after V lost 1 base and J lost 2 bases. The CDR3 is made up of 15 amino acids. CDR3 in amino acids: CASSLTLAVTYEQYF. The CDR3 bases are TGCGCCAGCAGCTTGACACTAGCGGTTACCTACGAGCAGTACTTC.

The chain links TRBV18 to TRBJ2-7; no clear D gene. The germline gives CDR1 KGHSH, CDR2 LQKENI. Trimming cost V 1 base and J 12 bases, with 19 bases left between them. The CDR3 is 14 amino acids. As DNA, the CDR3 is TGTGCCAGCTCACCACGACGGACCGCCGAGGATGCGTACTTC. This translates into CASSPRRTAEDAYF.

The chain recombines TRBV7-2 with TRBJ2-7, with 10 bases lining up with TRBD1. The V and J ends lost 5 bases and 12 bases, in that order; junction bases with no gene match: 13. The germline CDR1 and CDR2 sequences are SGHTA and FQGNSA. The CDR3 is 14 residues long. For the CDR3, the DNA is TGTGCCAGCAGCCCGCAGACCGGGACAGGGGAAACGTACTTC. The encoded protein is CASSPQTGTGETYF.

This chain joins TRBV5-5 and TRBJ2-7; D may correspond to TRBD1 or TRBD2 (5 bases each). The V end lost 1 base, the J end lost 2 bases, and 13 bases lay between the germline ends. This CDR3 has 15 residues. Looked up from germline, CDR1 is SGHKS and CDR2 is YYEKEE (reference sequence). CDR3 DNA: TGTGCCAGCAGCTTGTTGGGACGGTTGACCTACGAGCAGTACTTC. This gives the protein CASSLLGRLTYEQYF. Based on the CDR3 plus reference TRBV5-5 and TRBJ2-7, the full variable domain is DAGVTQSPTHLIKTRGQQVTLRCSPISGHKSVSWYQQVLGQGPQFIFQYYEKEERGRGNFPDRFSARQFPNYSSELNVNALLLGDSALYLCASSLLGRLTYEQYFGPGTRLTVT.

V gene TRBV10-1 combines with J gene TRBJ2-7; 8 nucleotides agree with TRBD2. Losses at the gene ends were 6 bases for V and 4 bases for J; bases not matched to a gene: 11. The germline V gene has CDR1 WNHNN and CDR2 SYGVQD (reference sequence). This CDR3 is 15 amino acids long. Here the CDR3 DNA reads TGCGCCAGCAGATCCCTCGGGAGCGGGAGATACGAGCAGTACTTC. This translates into CASRSLGSGRYEQYF.

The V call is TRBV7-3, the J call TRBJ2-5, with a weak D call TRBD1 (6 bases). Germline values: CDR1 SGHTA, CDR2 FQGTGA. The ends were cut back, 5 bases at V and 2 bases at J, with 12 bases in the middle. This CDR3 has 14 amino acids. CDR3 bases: TGTGCCAGCAGCGAGAAACAGGGTCAAGAGACCCAGTACTTC. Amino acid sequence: CASSEKQGQETQYF.

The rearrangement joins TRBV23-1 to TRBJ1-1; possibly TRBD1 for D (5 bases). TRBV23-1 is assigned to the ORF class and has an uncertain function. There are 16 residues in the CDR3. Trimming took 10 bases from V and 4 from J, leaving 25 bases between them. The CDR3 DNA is TGCGCCATCCAGGGTTTCTCCCTGGGGAATACCACTGAAGCTTTCTTT. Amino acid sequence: CAIQGFSLGNTTEAFF.

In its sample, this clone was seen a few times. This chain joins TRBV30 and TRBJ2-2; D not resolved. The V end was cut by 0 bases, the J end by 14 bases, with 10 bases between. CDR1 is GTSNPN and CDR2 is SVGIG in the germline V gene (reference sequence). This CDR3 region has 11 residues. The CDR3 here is CAWSVSFFLFF. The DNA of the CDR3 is TGTGCCTGGAGTGTTTCCTTTTTCCTGTTTTTT.

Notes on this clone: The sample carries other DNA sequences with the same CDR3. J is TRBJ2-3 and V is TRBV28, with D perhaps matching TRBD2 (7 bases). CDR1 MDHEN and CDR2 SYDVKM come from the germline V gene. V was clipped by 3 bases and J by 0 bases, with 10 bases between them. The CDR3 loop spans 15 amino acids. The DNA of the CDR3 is TGTGCCAGCAGTTTGGGGGGGGCAAGCACAGATACGCAGTATTTT. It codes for CASSLGGASTDTQYF.

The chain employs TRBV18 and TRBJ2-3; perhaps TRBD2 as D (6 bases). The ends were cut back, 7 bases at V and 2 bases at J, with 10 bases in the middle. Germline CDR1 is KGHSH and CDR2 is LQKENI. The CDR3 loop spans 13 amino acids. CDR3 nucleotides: TGTGCCAGCTTAGCGGAACTCACAGATACGCAGTATTTT. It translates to CASLAELTDTQYF. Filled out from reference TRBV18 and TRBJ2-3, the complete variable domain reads NAGVMQNPRHLVRRRGQEARLRCSPMKGHSHVYWYRQLPEEGLKFMVYLQKENIIDESGMPKERFSAEFPKEGPSILRIQQVVRGDSAAYFCASLAELTDTQYFGPGTRLTVL.

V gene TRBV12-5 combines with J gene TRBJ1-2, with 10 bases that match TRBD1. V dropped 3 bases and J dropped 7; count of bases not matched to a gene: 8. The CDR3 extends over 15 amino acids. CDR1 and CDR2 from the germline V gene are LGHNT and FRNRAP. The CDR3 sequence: CASGFQDRGLSGYTF. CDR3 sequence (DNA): TGTGCTAGTGGTTTCCAAGACAGGGGGCTGAGTGGCTACACCTTC.

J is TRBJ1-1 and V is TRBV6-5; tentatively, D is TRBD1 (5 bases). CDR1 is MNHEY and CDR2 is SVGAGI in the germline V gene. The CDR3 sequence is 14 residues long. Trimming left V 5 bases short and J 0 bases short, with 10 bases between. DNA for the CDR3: TGTGCCAGCAGTCGACAGCAGATGAACACTGAAGCTTTCTTT. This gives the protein CASSRQQMNTEAFF.

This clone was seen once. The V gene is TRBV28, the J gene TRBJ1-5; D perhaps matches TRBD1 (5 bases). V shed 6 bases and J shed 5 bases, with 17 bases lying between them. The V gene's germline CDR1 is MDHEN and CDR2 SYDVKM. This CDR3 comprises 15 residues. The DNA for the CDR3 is TGTGCCAGCAGCCACCAGGGTTCGGGGGATCAGCCCCAGCATTTT. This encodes CASSHQGSGDQPQHF.

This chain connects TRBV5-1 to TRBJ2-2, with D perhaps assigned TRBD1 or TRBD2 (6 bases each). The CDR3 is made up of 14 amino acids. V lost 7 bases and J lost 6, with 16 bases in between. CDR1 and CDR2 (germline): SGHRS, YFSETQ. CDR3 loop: CASGKQGGAGELFF. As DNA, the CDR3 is TGCGCCAGCGGGAAACAGGGCGGGGCCGGGGAGCTGTTTTTT.

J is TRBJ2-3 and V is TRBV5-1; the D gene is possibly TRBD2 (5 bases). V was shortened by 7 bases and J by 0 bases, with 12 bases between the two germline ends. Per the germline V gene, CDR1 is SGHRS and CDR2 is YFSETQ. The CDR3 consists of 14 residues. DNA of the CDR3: TGCGCCAGCCTGGGATCGGGGAGCACAGATACGCAGTATTTT. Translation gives CASLGSGSTDTQYF. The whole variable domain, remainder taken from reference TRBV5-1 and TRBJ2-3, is KAGVTQTPRYLIKTRGQQVTLSCSPISGHRSVSWYQQTPGQGLQFLFEYFSETQRNKGNFPGRFSGRQFSNSRSEMNVSTLELGDSALYLCASLGSGSTDTQYFGPGTRLTVL.

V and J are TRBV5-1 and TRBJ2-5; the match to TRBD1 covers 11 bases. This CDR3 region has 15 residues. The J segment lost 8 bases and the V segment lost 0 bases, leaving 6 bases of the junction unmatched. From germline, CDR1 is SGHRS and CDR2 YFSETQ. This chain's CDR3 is CASSLAGTGGDTQYF. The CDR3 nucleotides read TGCGCCAGCAGCTTGGCTGGGACAGGGGGAGATACCCAGTACTTC.

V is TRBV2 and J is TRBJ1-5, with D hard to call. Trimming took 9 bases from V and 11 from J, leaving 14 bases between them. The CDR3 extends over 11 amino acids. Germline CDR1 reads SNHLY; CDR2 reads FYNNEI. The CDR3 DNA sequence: TGTGCCAGTGCGGGATACACGGCCCAGCATTTT. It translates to CASAGYTAQHF.

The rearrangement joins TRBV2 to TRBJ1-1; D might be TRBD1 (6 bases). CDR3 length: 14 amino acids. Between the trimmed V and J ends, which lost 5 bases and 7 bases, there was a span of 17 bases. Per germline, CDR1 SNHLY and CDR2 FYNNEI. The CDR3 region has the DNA TGTGCCAGCAGTCCCAAAGGGGGGGTGATTGAAGCTTTCTTT. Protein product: CASSPKGGVIEAFF.

CDR3 nucleotides: TGCGCCAGCAGCTTGGTTCTGCGGTCCAAAGAGACCCAGTACTTC. It yields the protein CASSLVLRSKETQYF. The chain employs TRBV5-1 and TRBJ2-5; no definite D call. CDR1 and CDR2 from the germline V gene are SGHRS and YFSETQ. Trimming took off 0 bases at V and 3 bases at J, with 12 bases between the two ends. The CDR3 covers 15 residues.